Below are 7 T cell receptor beta chains sequenced from a single sample in a study of blood T cell repertoires in COVID-19. Generated by immunoSEQ multiplex PCR, the TCRdb table keeps only in-frame clones and is missing some. The sample yields under 95,000 clones, approximately 89% seen once. The specimen was peripheral blood. Receptors were obtained from a man aged 50 to 59 with COVID-19, enrolled during active disease.

Only a few counts were recorded for this clone. This sequence joins TRBV27 and TRBJ1-1, with 8 bases lining up with TRBD1. Trimming took 5 bases from V and 4 from J; bases not matched to a gene: 0. This CDR3 contains 12 residues. The germline V gene has CDR1 MNHEY and CDR2 SMNVEV (reference sequence). CDR3 in DNA: TGTGCCAGCAGTACAGGGGGCACTGAAGCTTTCTTT. It translates to CASSTGGTEAFF.

The CDR3 here is CASSTGFYEQYV. DNA for the CDR3: TGCGCCAGCAGCACAGGGTTCTACGAGCAGTACGTC. This sequence joins TRBV10-2 and TRBJ2-7; perhaps TRBD1 as D (6 bases). This CDR3 has 12 amino acids. Trimming shortened V by 6 bases and J by 3 bases, and 9 bases separated the two germline ends. The V gene's germline CDR1 is WSHSY and CDR2 SAAADI.

V is TRBV14 and J is TRBJ2-1; 12 bases are a match to TRBD2. Germline CDR1 and CDR2: SGHDN and FVKESK. This CDR3 contains 15 residues. Unmatched junction bases numbered 5, after V lost 3 bases and J lost 8 bases. The CDR3 protein is CASSHRTSGAHEQFF. In nucleotides, the CDR3 is TGTGCCAGCAGCCACCGGACTAGCGGGGCGCATGAGCAGTTCTTC.

The chain carries TRBV7-2 and TRBJ2-7; 7 positions agree with TRBD2. Trimming took 3 bases from V and 0 from J; bases not matched to a gene: 5. Germline lookup yields CDR1 SGHTA and CDR2 FQGNSA. The CDR3 totals 15 residues. The CDR3 loop is CASSLWEGRSYEQYF. The CDR3 coding sequence is TGTGCCAGCAGCTTGTGGGAGGGCCGCTCCTACGAGCAGTACTTC. Combining the CDR3 with reference TRBV7-2 and TRBJ2-7 gives the whole variable domain GAGVSQSPSNKVTEKGKDVELRCDPISGHTALYWYRQSLGQGLEFLIYFQGNSAPDKSGLPSDRFSAERTGGSVSTLTIQRTQQEDSAVYLCASSLWEGRSYEQYFGPGTRLTVT.

V is TRBV10-1 and J is TRBJ2-1, with 10 nucleotides matching TRBD1. CDR1 and CDR2 (germline): WNHNN, SYGVQD (reference sequence). The CDR3 has 13 amino acids. V was clipped by 7 bases and J by 9 bases; unmatched bases: 6. As DNA, the CDR3 is TGCGCCAGCAACGGACAGGGGGGCAGTGAGCAGTTCTTC. Encoded protein: CASNGQGGSEQFF.

The chain employs TRBV5-1 and TRBJ1-2, with 8 bases lining up with TRBD1. Germline V gene lookup returns CDR1 SGHRS and CDR2 YFSETQ. The CDR3 is 15 amino acids. Trimming took 3 bases from V and 4 from J; bases not matched to a gene: 8. CDR3 in amino acids: CASSSGPDRAYGYTF. The DNA of the CDR3 is TGCGCCAGCAGCTCGGGGCCGGACAGGGCCTATGGCTACACCTTC.

The chain recombines TRBV18 with TRBJ1-1, with D maybe TRBD1 (5 bases). Trimming cost V 5 bases and J 1 base, with 8 bases left between them. Germline loops: CDR1 KGHSH, CDR2 LQKENI. The CDR3 runs to 13 residues. The CDR3 region has the DNA TGTGCCAGCTCATCCCAGGGGAACACTGAAGCTTTCTTT. Its protein is CASSSQGNTEAFF.